Listed below are T cell receptor beta chains from one sample, sequenced in a study of T cells after yellow fever vaccination. Using its own MiXCR run on the 5' RACE reads, TCRdb lists one record per CDR3 protein. There are some 600,000 distinct CDR3 sequences in the sample; 9% to 15% occur only once, and approximately 15% lies in the top ten. Sample: PBMCs, taken on the day of the yellow fever booster vaccination. The receptors were gathered from a young man who received the YFV17D yellow fever vaccine. Each CDR3 is given with its conserved first and last residue. A D gene is named only where the DNA matches it firmly. For some rows the clone size is stated as once, few or many, or as a class when expanded; others skip it.

d_gene | j_gene | v_gene | abundance | CDR3nt | CDR3aa
NA | TRBJ2-2 | TRBV7-2 | NA | TGTGCCAGCAGCTTAGTAAGGCGGAACACCGGGGAGCTGTTTTTT | CASSLVRRNTGELFF
NA | TRBJ2-7 | TRBV10-3 | few | TGTGCCGTCGAGACGCTAGACTACGAGCAGTACTTC | CAVETLDYEQYF
NA | TRBJ2-3 | TRBV5-6 | few | TGTGCCAGCAGCTGGGGGTTTGATACGCAGTATTTT | CASSWGFDTQYF
NA | TRBJ1-1 | TRBV12-3/TRBV12-4 | few | TGTGCCAGCCGTGAGTGGGGGTCCACTGAAGCTTTCTTT | CASREWGSTEAFF
NA | TRBJ1-5 | TRBV7-9 | NA | TGTGCCAGCAGCTCAGGCGGGGGCTACAATCAGCCCCAGCATTTT | CASSSGGGYNQPQHF
TRBD2 | TRBJ2-3 | TRBV4-3 | NA | TGCGCCAGCAGCCAAGAGCCGGGGGGAGATACGCAGTATTTT | CASSQEPGGDTQYF
NA | TRBJ2-2 | TRBV9 | NA | TGTGCCAGCAGCGGCGGACTAGGGGGGACCGGGGAGCTGTTTTTT | CASSGGLGGTGELFF
NA | TRBJ2-3 | TRBV4-2 | few | TGTGCCAGCAGCCAAGCGGAGCGTCCCACAGATACGCAGTATTTT | CASSQAERPTDTQYF
TRBD2 | TRBJ2-1 | TRBV11-2 | few | TGTGCCAGCAGCTCACTAGCGGGAGGGCCGCAGGAGCAGTTCTTC | CASSSLAGGPQEQFF
NA | TRBJ1-5 | TRBV9 | NA | TGTGCCAGCAGCGTTGATAACGATCAGCCCCAGCATTTT | CASSVDNDQPQHF
TRBD2 | TRBJ2-1 | TRBV19 | NA | TGTGCCAGTAGTATTCTATCCGGGACTACCCTCCGTGAGCAGTTCTTC | CASSILSGTTLREQFF
NA | TRBJ2-1 | TRBV10-1 | few | TGCGCCAGCAGTGAGAATAGTGGTACGGTTAAGCAGTTCTTC | CASSENSGTVKQFF
TRBD2 | TRBJ2-1 | TRBV7-7 | NA | TGTGCCGGACCAAGCGGGAGGGCGTCCAATGAGCAGTTCTTC | CAGPSGRASNEQFF
NA | TRBJ2-1 | TRBV7-2 | few | TGTGCCAGCAGCTTAAGTGCGGCTTACAATGAGCAGTTCTTC | CASSLSAAYNEQFF
NA | TRBJ2-1 | TRBV20-1 | NA | TGCAGTGCTAGATTTCCGGTCTCCTACAATGAGCAGTTCTTC | CSARFPVSYNEQFF
TRBD2 | TRBJ2-3 | TRBV12-3/TRBV12-4 | many | TGTGCCAGCAGTTTGGGAGCGGGGGCCACAGATACGCAGTATTTT | CASSLGAGATDTQYF
NA | TRBJ1-1 | TRBV2 | many | TGTGCCAGCAGTGAAGGAATGAACACTGAAGCTTTCTTT | CASSEGMNTEAFF
TRBD2 | TRBJ2-1 | TRBV20-1 | few | TGCAGTGCTAGAGGTAGCGGGAGGAGCTCCTACAATGAGCAGTTCTTC | CSARGSGRSSYNEQFF
TRBD1 | TRBJ2-6 | TRBV29-1 | NA | TGCAGCGTTGCGGGACAGGGGGTCTCTGGGGCCAACGTCCTGACTTTC | CSVAGQGVSGANVLTF
TRBD2 | TRBJ2-1 | TRBV10-3 | NA | TGTGCCATCGGATTGCGGGAGCTGCCCTCCTACAATGAGCAGTTCTTC | CAIGLRELPSYNEQFF
NA | TRBJ2-1 | TRBV5-1 | NA | TGCGCCAGCAGCTTCGATCTTATTAACAATGAGCAGTTCTTC | CASSFDLINNEQFF
NA | TRBJ1-3 | TRBV7-4 | NA | TGTGCCAGCAGCTTAGAAGGACATCGGGTGTTCTCTGGAAACACCATATATTTT | CASSLEGHRVFSGNTIYF
NA | TRBJ2-7 | TRBV27 | few | TGTGCCAGCCAGGGAGGGGGGTCCTACGAGCAGTACTTC | CASQGGGSYEQYF
TRBD1 | TRBJ2-1 | TRBV30 | few | TGTGCCAGAGCACAGGGGGCGTTTGGCGGTGAGCAGTTCTTC | CARAQGAFGGEQFF
NA | TRBJ1-4 | TRBV12-3/TRBV12-4 | NA | TGTGCCAGCAGTACGCAAAGCCTAAAGAGATTTGCAACTAATGAAAAACTGTTTTTT | CASSTQSLKRFATNEKLFF
NA | TRBJ2-1 | TRBV11-2 | few | TGTGCCAGCAGCTTAGACCACGTGAGCTCCTACAATGAGCAGTTCTTC | CASSLDHVSSYNEQFF
NA | TRBJ2-3 | TRBV20-1 | NA | TGCAGTGCTACCAATATTATAGCGTATAGCACAGATACGCAGTATTTT | CSATNIIAYSTDTQYF
NA | TRBJ2-7 | TRBV7-2 | few | TGTGCCAGCAGCCCCGACAGGAGGATGGAGCAGTACTTC | CASSPDRRMEQYF
NA | TRBJ2-7 | TRBV6-6 | NA | TGTGCCAGCAGGGAGGGTAGGAACTACGAGCAGTACTTC | CASREGRNYEQYF
NA | TRBJ2-1 | TRBV7-6 | NA | TGTGCCAGCAGCTCAGTCGGTGGGAACAATGAGCAGTTCTTC | CASSSVGGNNEQFF
NA | TRBJ2-3 | TRBV7-9 | NA | TGTGCCAGCAGCTCCGAAGAAAGAGATACGCAGTATTTT | CASSSEERDTQYF
NA | TRBJ1-2 | TRBV14 | NA | TGTGCCAGCAGCCAAGGGGTTAACTATGGCTACACCTTC | CASSQGVNYGYTF
NA | TRBJ2-7 | TRBV19 | many | TGTGCCAGTAGTATGGGGGCAGCGCAGTACTTC | CASSMGAAQYF
TRBD1 | TRBJ2-3 | TRBV5-1 | few | TGCGCCAGCAGCTTGGGGATTCGGACAGGGGGCCAATACACAGATACGCAGTATTTT | CASSLGIRTGGQYTDTQYF